One TCR beta chain is described in this entry. Its specific antigen is unknown. The input lacks base qualities; no much larger clone sits a single base away. These data come from a study of neoadjuvant anti-PD-1 for oral cavity cancer (dated by TCRdb to the early 2020s). Describing the broader study: Three to four biweekly doses of nivolumab at 3 mg/kg were mostly administered to patients before curative-intent surgical resection. Patients who did not progress were given a fourth nivolumab dose at about day 43 and had definitive surgical resection on days 50-56. Patients with complete response, partial response or stable disease by RECIST 1.1 were defined as responders, whereas patients with progression were defined as non-responders. The parent correlative cohort included some twelve patients, with an approximately 31% response rate.

Points the paper makes about the study in general: After neoadjuvant nivolumab, significantly higher T cell clonality (Gini index) was found within PBMCs in non-responders than in responders. Only a few patients per response group were included in the TCR analyses, and larger cohorts for validation were called for by the authors. Higher pretreatment blood Treg/Th17 ratios correlated with both higher pretreatment blood TCRbeta clonality and lower post-treatment tumor TCRbeta clonality.

PBMC libraries used mostly roughly 480 ng of input genomic DNA for deep sequencing, with six replicates per sample. Following the manufacturer's instructions, the team built TCRbeta libraries using the immunoSEQ hsTCRbeta kit. The completed libraries were mixed into a single pool at 3 nM, then sequenced with an Illumina NovaSeq 6000 S4 flow cell. As for the original processing: The immunoSEQ Analyzer handled quality control and preprocessing of the raw data. The analysis was restricted to productive rearrangements, with each unique CDR3 amino acid sequence defining a clonotype. Using the R package tcR, the researchers computed the Gini-Simpson index as their estimate of repertoire clonality. Gini indices were compared with Student's t test, and associations with tumor size change were assessed by Pearson correlation. Here the immuneACCESS table is served through TCRdb, limited to in-frame sequences with V and J called. Missing clones are a known gap in these copies; in checked studies unresolved V genes cover under half, and the rest lacks a known reason. From that table come the V and J calls and clone size; the DNA was used to work out D and trimming. This sample is represented by over 30,000 clones; 87% of them were singletons. Roughly 3.6% of the sample belongs to the ten largest clones.

CDR1 and CDR2 were assigned from the germline V gene as KGHSH and LQKENI. V trim: 1 base; J trim: 14 bases; unmatched bases: 12. The CDR3 has 16 amino acids, counting the end cysteine and phenylalanine. Of all the DNA, just the CDR3 is kept, 48 bases in frame from base 1. What the time point label conveys for this sample: before neoadjuvant nivolumab. Patients had been newly diagnosed with stage II-IVA oral cavity squamous cell carcinoma, and no prior systemic or radiation treatment had been given to the patients. The cohort was made up of patients with locally advanced, HPV-negative oral cavity squamous cell carcinoma. No culture maintenance or expansion was done, as the peripheral blood mononuclear cells went straight to analysis. Samples were obtained from a longitudinal correlative study of a single-arm phase II trial of neoadjuvant nivolumab in oral cavity squamous cell carcinoma. Subject-matched pre- and post-treatment PBMCs and tumors from three responders and three non-responders were subjected to genomic DNA-based TCRbeta sequencing. Peripheral blood mononuclear cells were collected before nivolumab treatment and again after treatment, at the time of surgery. The Maxwell RSC DNA from Cells kit was used to extract genomic DNA from PBMCs.

The chain links TRBV18 with TRBJ1-6; TRBD1 lines up with 9 middle nucleotides. This receptor was identified in a person aged 35-79 years with oral cavity squamous cell carcinoma. This material consisted of PBMCs, taken before nivolumab (anti-PD-1) treatment. The CDR3 corresponds to CASSPQTTETGGTLHF. The DNA sequence reads TGTGCCAGCTCACCACAAACTACGGAGACAGGGGGAACCCTCCACTTT.